One sample yielded the 30 T cell receptor beta chains listed below, sequenced in a study of T cell responses to AZD1222 COVID-19 vaccine. TCRdb's copy holds only in-frame clones and misses some; the assay was immunoSEQ multiplex PCR. The repertoire includes about 79,000 clones, 80% of them detected once, and 20% to 25% sits in the top ten. This material consisted of peripheral blood, taken on day 0 of AZD1222 vaccination. These receptors were obtained from an adult in good health.

This sequence joins TRBV6-5 and TRBJ2-7, with D possibly being TRBD1 (5 bases). In germline, CDR1 is MNHEY, CDR2 SVGAGI. V was shortened by 2 bases and J by 6 bases, with 14 bases between the two germline ends. The CDR3 consists of 14 residues. CDR3 nucleotide sequence: TGTGCCAGCAGTTACGGGCATAATGGGGCCGAGCAGTACTTC. This translates into CASSYGHNGAEQYF.

The genes are TRBV6-5 and TRBJ1-5; TRBD1 agrees at 7 bases. The CDR3 has 14 amino acids. Germline loops: CDR1 MNHEY, CDR2 SVGAGI. V lost 6 bases to trimming and J lost 7 bases; unmatched junction nucleotides: 9. The CDR3 sequence is CASRGGGTAQPQHF. CDR3 nucleotides: TGTGCCAGCAGGGGGGGCGGGACAGCGCAGCCCCAGCATTTT.

The chain carries TRBV2 and TRBJ2-1; maybe TRBD2 (6 bases). This CDR3 region has 15 residues. The V gene lost 5 bases and the J gene lost 0 bases, with 11 bases spanning the gap. The germline CDR1 and CDR2 sequences are SNHLY and FYNNEI. This CDR3 reads CASSKDYTSYNEQFF. The CDR3 DNA is TGTGCCAGCAGTAAGGACTATACCTCCTACAATGAGCAGTTCTTC. Looking up the rest from reference TRBV2 and TRBJ2-1 gives the full variable domain: EPEVTQTPSHQVTQMGQEVILRCVPISNHLYFYWYRQILGQKVEFLVSFYNNEISEKSEIFDDQFSVERPDGSNFTLKIRSTKLEDSAMYFCASSKDYTSYNEQFFGPGTRLTVL.

Only one count was recorded for this clone. This chain joins TRBV10-3 and TRBJ2-1; D uncertain. Germline values: CDR1 ENHRY, CDR2 SYGVKD. The V end lost 3 bases, the J end lost 0 bases, and 9 bases lay between the germline ends. CDR3 length equals 15 residues. CDR3 region: CAISESGTSYNEQFF. CDR3 nucleotides: TGTGCCATCAGTGAATCGGGTACCTCCTACAATGAGCAGTTCTTC.

This clone was recorded a few times. This chain connects TRBV30 to TRBJ1-2, with TRBD1 identical over 7 bases. The CDR3 is 15 amino acids. Looked up from germline, CDR1 is GTSNPN and CDR2 is SVGIG (reference sequence). V was pared by 3 bases and J by 3 bases, with 10 bases of the junction left unmatched. CDR3 bases: TGTGCCTGGAGAGCTCGGACAGGCGGGGACTATGGCTACACCTTC. This codes for CAWRARTGGDYGYTF.

The chain employs TRBV28 and TRBJ1-4; D is possibly TRBD1 (5 bases). The CDR3 sequence is 14 residues long. CDR1 is MDHEN, CDR2 SYDVKM, per germline. V lost 10 bases and J 1 base, leaving 13 bases between the germline ends. The CDR3 DNA reads as TGTGCCACCCTTCTGGGGGGAACTAATGAAAAACTGTTTTTT. Translated: CATLLGGTNEKLFF.

In its sample, this clone was seen once. V and J are TRBV7-2 and TRBJ1-2, with D perhaps TRBD1 (6 bases). The CDR3 has 14 residues. Trimming took 6 bases from V and 7 from J, leaving 18 bases between them. Germline V gene data show CDR1 as SGHTA and CDR2 as FQGNSA. CDR3 protein: CASSPQGGGAGYTF. The DNA of the CDR3 is TGTGCCAGCAGTCCACAGGGAGGAGGGGCTGGCTACACCTTC.

This clone was seen a few times. The same CDR3 arises from other DNA sequences in this sample as well. J is TRBJ2-6 and V is TRBV19; maybe TRBD1 (5 bases). This CDR3 has 15 residues. Trimming took off 1 base at V and 2 bases at J, with 6 bases between the two ends. Germline CDR1 and CDR2: LNHDA and SQIVND (reference sequence). The CDR3 protein is CASSIGGTGANVLTF. CDR3 DNA: TGTGCCAGTAGTATAGGGGGCACTGGGGCCAACGTCCTGACTTTC.

The chain recombines TRBV4-1 with TRBJ2-1; D may correspond to TRBD1 or TRBD2 (6 bases each). Germline V gives CDR1 MGHRA, CDR2 YSYEKL. CDR3 length equals 18 residues. V was shortened by 0 bases and J by 4 bases, with 19 bases between the two germline ends. CDR3 in DNA: TGCGCCAGCAGCCAAGATTTTGAGGGGGGAAGACGGTACAATGAGCAGTTCTTC. It translates to CASSQDFEGGRRYNEQFF.

V gene TRBV5-4 combines with J gene TRBJ1-5; D remains unclear. Germline lookup yields CDR1 SGHNT and CDR2 YYREEE (reference sequence). This CDR3 has 14 residues. Trimming shortened V by 3 bases and J by 4 bases, and 11 bases separated the two germline ends. The CDR3 reads CASSSYGANQPQHF. Here the CDR3 DNA reads TGTGCCAGCAGCTCCTACGGAGCTAATCAGCCCCAGCATTTT.

The V gene is TRBV20-1, the J gene TRBJ2-1; no clear D gene. This CDR3 contains 10 residues. Trimming removed 4 bases at V and 6 bases at J, with 4 bases between. Germline-derived CDR1 and CDR2 are DFQATT and SNEGSKA (reference sequence). The CDR3 region has the DNA TGCAGTGCTACGGCCAATGAGCAGTTCTTC. It yields the protein CSATANEQFF.

The V call is TRBV7-6, the J call TRBJ1-4; D ambiguous. CDR1 is SGHVS and CDR2 is FNYEAQ in the germline V gene. This CDR3 has 14 residues. Trimming removed 2 bases from V and 2 bases from J, with 6 bases in between. The CDR3 region is CASSLSGTNEKLFF. The CDR3 nucleotides are TGTGCCAGCAGCTTATCGGGGACTAATGAAAAACTGTTTTTT.

The V call is TRBV27, the J call TRBJ1-2; tentative D call: TRBD1 (5 bases). Germline V gives CDR1 MNHEY, CDR2 SMNVEV (reference sequence). The V end was cut by 5 bases, the J end by 1 base, with 17 bases between. This CDR3 comprises 16 residues. The chain's CDR3 is CASSRAAMGHNYGYTF. Here the CDR3 DNA reads TGTGCCAGCAGTCGGGCGGCGATGGGGCATAACTATGGCTACACCTTC.

This clone was observed a few times. The CDR3 region is CASSPALGEKLFF. CDR3 DNA: TGTGCCAGCTCACCGGCCCTTGGGGAAAAACTGTTTTTT. This chain joins TRBV18 and TRBJ1-4; no firm D call. V dropped 3 bases and J dropped 8 bases, with 10 bases sitting between them. Per the germline V gene, CDR1 is KGHSH and CDR2 is LQKENI. The CDR3 is 13 residues long.

The rearrangement links TRBV6-1 to TRBJ1-3; unclear D gene. V was trimmed by 5 bases and J by 4 bases, leaving 6 bases between them. The CDR3 contains 12 residues. Germline V CDR1 and CDR2: MNHNS, SASEGT. The CDR3 sequence is CASSKGGNTIYF. The CDR3 bases are TGTGCCAGCAGTAAAGGGGGAAACACCATATATTTT.

V usage is TRBV30 and J usage is TRBJ1-6; D gene uncertain. This CDR3 has 14 amino acids. The V end was cut by 2 bases, the J end by 7 bases, with 12 bases between. Looked up from germline, CDR1 is GTSNPN and CDR2 is SVGIG (reference sequence). The CDR3 region has the DNA TGTGCCTGGAGTTTCGTAGGTGGGAATTCACCCCTCCACTTT. Its protein is CAWSFVGGNSPLHF.

The chain has TRBV7-8 and TRBJ2-3; TRBD2 matches 7 bases. The CDR3 runs 15 residues. V trimming: 4 bases; J trimming: 5 bases; junction bases outside the gene matches: 9. Germline-derived CDR1 and CDR2 are SGHVS and FQNEAQ. CDR3 DNA: TGTGCCAGCAGCTCAAGGGAGGGCCGGATAGATACGCAGTATTTT. Protein product: CASSSREGRIDTQYF.

The V and J genes are TRBV11-1 and TRBJ2-3, with 9 positions matching TRBD2. Germline CDR1 SGHAT, CDR2 FQDESV (reference sequence). V shed 2 bases, J shed 3 bases, and the junction held 6 bases outside the gene matches. CDR3 length equals 16 residues. The CDR3 reads CASSLFSGSGTDTQYF. Written as DNA, the CDR3 is TGTGCCAGCAGCTTATTTAGCGGGAGTGGGACAGATACGCAGTATTTT.

Only a few counts were recorded for this clone. The CDR3: CASSPDAGQRHEQYF. CDR3 DNA sequence: TGTGCCAGCTCACCTGATGCGGGACAGCGGCACGAGCAGTACTTC. The chain couples TRBV18 to TRBJ2-7; TRBD1 might be the D (7 bases). Trimming cost V 3 bases and J 5 bases, with 17 bases left between them. The CDR3 has 15 amino acids. Per germline, CDR1 KGHSH and CDR2 LQKENI.

This clone has a handful of counts. J is TRBJ1-2 and V is TRBV10-3; D gene unclear. Per germline, CDR1 ENHRY and CDR2 SYGVKD. Trimming left V 2 bases short and J 3 bases short, with 7 bases between. This CDR3 comprises 13 residues. CDR3 DNA: TGTGCCATCAGTGAGGGCCAGTACTATGGCTACACCTTC. Its protein product is CAISEGQYYGYTF.

The chain uses TRBV5-1 and TRBJ1-6; the match to TRBD1 covers 8 bases. Germline V gene lookup returns CDR1 SGHRS and CDR2 YFSETQ. The CDR3 consists of 16 residues. With V trimmed by 1 base and J by 7 bases, 7 bases remained unmatched. The CDR3 loop is CASSLSGGNSNSPLHF. The CDR3 DNA sequence: TGCGCCAGCAGCTTGTCAGGGGGCAATTCGAATTCACCCCTCCACTTT.

The chain is built from TRBV5-4 and TRBJ1-3; 8 bases match TRBD1. Germline CDR1 and CDR2: SGHNT and YYREEE (reference sequence). This CDR3 has 15 residues. V dropped 4 bases and J dropped 2; count of bases not matched to a gene: 5. CDR3 in amino acids: CASSTQGVTGNTIYF. DNA for the CDR3: TGTGCCAGCAGCACACAGGGGGTAACTGGAAACACCATATATTTT.

This clone has just one count. This rearrangement joins TRBV25-1 to TRBJ1-1; no reliable D call. The germline V gene has CDR1 MGHDK and CDR2 SYGVNS. The ends were cut back, 0 bases at V and 4 bases at J, with 9 bases in the middle. The CDR3 consists of 14 residues. In nucleotides, the CDR3 is TGTGCCAGCAGTGAATATAAGGGTTCCACTGAAGCTTTCTTT. Translated, it gives CASSEYKGSTEAFF. Using reference TRBV25-1 and TRBJ1-1 for the parts outside the CDR3, the full variable domain is EADIYQTPRYLVIGTGKKITLECSQTMGHDKMYWYQQDPGMELHLIHYSYGVNSTEKGDLSSESTVSRIRTEHFPLTLESARPSHTSQYLCASSEYKGSTEAFFGQGTRLTVV.

Concerning this clone itself: An end of the junction differs from the germline gene, which may be a read error. The chain combines TRBV9 with TRBJ2-5, with D perhaps matching TRBD2 (5 bases). Germline CDR1 is SGDLS and CDR2 is YYNGEE. CDR3 size: 15 residues. The CDR3 spells CASSVGASPEVTLYF. In DNA form, the CDR3 reads TGTGCCAGCAGCGTAGGGGCTAGCCCCGAGGTAACCCTGTACTTC. The complete variable domain, with remaining parts taken from reference TRBV9 and TRBJ2-5, reads DSGVTQTPKHLITATGQRVTLRCSPRSGDLSVYWYQQSLDQGLQFLIQYYNGEERAKGNILERFSAQQFPDLHSELNLSSLELGDSALYFCASSVGASPEVTLYFGPGTRLLVL.

The J gene is TRBJ2-5, the V gene TRBV5-5, with D unresolved. Trimming shortened V by 0 bases and J by 5 bases, and 14 bases separated the two germline ends. This CDR3 comprises 15 residues. The germline V gene has CDR1 SGHKS and CDR2 YYEKEE (reference sequence). The CDR3 here is CASSLANLTPETQYF. The CDR3 DNA is TGTGCCAGCAGCTTGGCCAATTTGACACCTGAGACCCAGTACTTC. Full variable domain (missing parts from reference TRBV5-5 and TRBJ2-5): DAGVTQSPTHLIKTRGQQVTLRCSPISGHKSVSWYQQVLGQGPQFIFQYYEKEERGRGNFPDRFSARQFPNYSSELNVNALLLGDSALYLCASSLANLTPETQYFGPGTRLLVL.

This chain links TRBV4-1 with TRBJ2-7; D is uncertain. The CDR3 length is 11 residues. The V end was cut by 3 bases, the J end by 4 bases, with 4 bases between. CDR1 MGHRA and CDR2 YSYEKL come from the germline V gene. This CDR3 reads CASSHLYEQYF. The CDR3 DNA is TGCGCCAGCAGCCACCTATACGAGCAGTACTTC.

V is TRBV28 and J is TRBJ1-5; D unresolved. V was shortened by 8 bases and J by 0 bases, with 5 bases between the two germline ends. This CDR3 region has 12 residues. In germline, CDR1 is MDHEN, CDR2 SYDVKM. The DNA of the CDR3 is TGTGCCAGCTTCATTAGCAATCAGCCCCAGCATTTT. It translates to CASFISNQPQHF.

The rearrangement links TRBV12-5 to TRBJ2-7; D is ambiguous. The germline V gene has CDR1 LGHNT and CDR2 FRNRAP. Between the trimmed V and J ends, which lost 6 bases and 4 bases, there was a span of 7 bases. The CDR3 contains 11 residues. The CDR3 spells CASGPLYEQYF. The CDR3 DNA reads TGTGCTAGTGGACCCTTATACGAGCAGTACTTC.

The chain is built from TRBV2 and TRBJ2-2, with a possible D match to TRBD2 (6 bases). This CDR3 is built from 15 residues. Germline CDR1 is SNHLY and CDR2 is FYNNEI. The V gene lost 0 bases and the J gene lost 5 bases, with 10 bases spanning the gap. The CDR3 region is CASSEALRGTGELFF. The CDR3 DNA sequence: TGTGCCAGCAGTGAAGCGCTTCGGGGGACCGGGGAGCTGTTTTTT.

This clone was observed a few times. This chain joins TRBV11-2 and TRBJ1-6; the match to TRBD1 covers 7 bases. The germline CDR1 and CDR2 sequences are SGHAT and FQNNGV. The CDR3 sequence is 15 residues long. V dropped 2 bases and J dropped 7; count of bases not matched to a gene: 5. The CDR3 region has the DNA TGTGCCAGCAGCTTAAAGGGGGCAGCCAATTCACCCCTCCACTTT. Protein: CASSLKGAANSPLHF.